These 24 T cell receptor beta chains originate from one sample sequenced in a study of tumor and adjacent non-tumor tissue in lung cancer. RNA was extracted from bulk tissue without any cell sorting. More than 3 cm separated this lung sample from the edge of the tumor. The library came from three nested PCR rounds adapted from ARM-PCR protocols. Each CDR3 protein is one row after TCRdb ran MiXCR on the multiplex PCR reads. The sample lists over 40,000 distinct CDR3 sequences, roughly 60% occurring once. Sequencing used distant non-tumor lung tissue. Receptors originate from a woman between 35 and 50 years old with non-small cell lung cancer.

In its sample, this clonotype was seen once. V gene TRBV11-2 combines with J gene TRBJ2-5; 8 bases are a match to TRBD1. V shed 6 bases, J shed 9 bases, and the junction held 24 bases outside the gene matches. This CDR3 has 18 residues. The germline gives CDR1 SGHAT, CDR2 FQNNGV. CDR3 bases: TGTGCCAGCAGTTTACGATTCCCTAGCGCGGGACAGGAGGAGGCCCAGTACTTC. The encoded protein is CASSLRFPSAGQEEAQYF.

Details on this clonotype: A read error may account for a junction end that differs from germline. This rearrangement joins TRBV4-1 to TRBJ2-1; 10 positions match TRBD2. The CDR3 contains 16 residues. Germline V gene sequence: CDR1 MGHRA, CDR2 YSYEKL. This CDR3 is CASSVAGTSEYNEQFF. In nucleotides, the CDR3 is TGCGCAAGCAGCGTAGCGGGGACTAGCGAGTACAATGAGCAGTTCTTC.

This chain joins TRBV7-8 and TRBJ1-2; D unresolved. Per germline, CDR1 SGHVS and CDR2 FQNEAQ. The CDR3 covers 13 residues. V was pared by 5 bases and J by 11 bases, with 18 bases between. In DNA form, the CDR3 reads TGTGCCAGCAGCATCGCAGAAAACTATGAATACACCTTC. It encodes CASSIAENYEYTF.

On this clonotype: Germline is not matched at one junction end, which may reflect a read error. The chain joins TRBV11-2 to TRBJ2-1, with TRBD2 identical over 16 bases. Germline CDR1 reads SGHAT; CDR2 reads FQNNGV. The CDR3 consists of 17 residues. This CDR3 reads CVNSLGTSGGAYNEPFF. The CDR3 region has the DNA TGTGTCAACAGCCTCGGGACTAGCGGGGGGGCCTACAATGAGCCGTTCTTC.

The V call is TRBV30, the J call TRBJ1-5; D is uncertain. The V gene lost 2 bases and the J gene lost 4 bases, with 15 bases spanning the gap. The germline gives CDR1 GTSNPN, CDR2 SVGIG (reference sequence). The CDR3 contains 15 residues. The CDR3 nucleotides read TGTGCCTGGAGTACCGTGACGTCCGGGAATCAGCCCCAGCATTTT. As protein: CAWSTVTSGNQPQHF.

The V and J genes are TRBV6-5 and TRBJ1-2; 7 positions agree with TRBD1. Germline assignment: CDR1 MNHEY and CDR2 SVGAGI. The CDR3 runs 16 residues. The J segment lost 5 bases and the V segment lost 6 bases, leaving 15 bases of the junction unmatched. The CDR3 bases are TGTGCCAGCAGCCGGGACAGTGTCGGCTTAGGTTATGGCTACACCTTC. This sequence encodes CASSRDSVGLGYGYTF.

This clonotype was counted ten times or more. This chain links TRBV4-1 with TRBJ1-3; no reliable D call. CDR1 and CDR2 (germline): MGHRA, YSYEKL. The ends were cut back, 1 base at V and 0 bases at J, with 13 bases in the middle. The CDR3 is 17 amino acids. CDR3 amino acids: CASSQAPSANSGNTIYF. DNA for the CDR3: TGCGCCAGCAGCCAAGCCCCTTCCGCCAACTCTGGAAACACCATATATTTT.

Concerning this clonotype: This could be a read error, since a much larger clone is one nucleotide away. V gene TRBV20-1 combines with J gene TRBJ2-7; 8 positions agree with TRBD2. The CDR3 runs 16 residues. Germline V gene lookup returns CDR1 DFQATT and CDR2 SNEGSKA (reference sequence). V lost 0 bases and J lost 3; bases outside the gene matches: 10. In DNA, the CDR3 is TGCAGTGCTAGAGATGACTTAACTAGCGGACTCTACGAGCAGTACTTC. Protein product: CSARDDLTSGLYEQYF.

There are a few counts of this clonotype. The junction departs from germline at one end; a sequencing error may be responsible. This chain connects TRBV12-3 or TRBV12-4 to TRBJ2-7, with D possibly TRBD1 on 5 matching bases. The CDR3 has 14 residues. The chain's CDR3 is CASSFRQGTYEQYF. DNA of the CDR3: TGTGCTAGCAGTTTTAGGCAGGGCACCTACGAGCAGTACTTC.

Comment on this clonotype: A junction boundary mismatches the germline segment, possibly from a read error. This sequence joins TRBV24-1 and TRBJ2-3; TRBD1 is a possible D gene (5 bases). The germline gives CDR1 KGHDR, CDR2 SFDVKD. The CDR3 length is 13 residues. CDR3 protein: CATSESMTDTQYF. The CDR3, as DNA: TGTGCCACCAGTGAATCCATGACAGATACCCAGTATTTT.

In regard to this clonotype: A read error may account for a junction end that differs from germline. This sequence joins TRBV11-3 and TRBJ2-7; perhaps TRBD1 as D (6 bases). CDR1 SGHNT and CDR2 YENEEA come from the germline V gene. This CDR3 is 15 amino acids long. The CDR3 loop reads CVSSLASDSTYEQYF. DNA for the CDR3: TGTGTCAGCAGCTTAGCTTCGGACAGTACCTACGAGCAGTACTTC.

This clonotype has a count of ten or more. This rearrangement joins TRBV20-1 to TRBJ2-1; 8 bases are a match to TRBD2. CDR3 size: 16 residues. CDR1 is DFQATT and CDR2 is SNEGSKA in the germline V gene (reference sequence). The ends lost 5 bases at V and 0 bases at J; junction bases unmatched: 9. The CDR3 DNA reads TGCAGTGCTCCTCGCCGACTAGCGTCCTCCTACAATGAGCAGTTCTTC. Its translation is CSAPRRLASSYNEQFF.

The chain uses TRBV5-1 and TRBJ1-1; no reliable D call. Germline CDR1 SGHRS, CDR2 YFSETQ. The CDR3 length is 16 residues. The V gene lost 4 bases and the J gene lost 2 bases, with 18 bases spanning the gap. In nucleotides, the CDR3 is TGCGCCAGCAGCGCTGGGTATGAGGGAAGAAACACTGAAGCTTTCTTT. This sequence encodes CASSAGYEGRNTEAFF.

The chain joins TRBV29-1 to TRBJ2-1; 10 nucleotides agree with TRBD2. CDR1 is SQVTM, CDR2 ANQGSEA, per germline. After removal of 1 base from V and 9 bases from J, the junction contained 9 bases not matched to a gene. The CDR3 loop spans 15 amino acids. The CDR3 loop is CSVEAMTSGRGEQFF. The CDR3 coding sequence is TGCAGCGTTGAAGCAATGACAAGCGGGAGGGGTGAGCAGTTCTTC.

Points on this clonotype: This clone may be a read error of a much larger clone one base away. The V call is TRBV28, the J call TRBJ1-5; 9 bases agree with TRBD1. Per germline, CDR1 MDHEN and CDR2 SYDVKM. CDR3 length: 15 residues. The CDR3 reads CASSYRDRANKPQHF. The CDR3 DNA follows: TGTGCCAGCAGTTACCGGGACAGGGCCAATAAGCCCCAGCATTTT. Using reference TRBV28 and TRBJ1-5 for the parts outside the CDR3, the full variable domain is DVKVTQSSRYLVKRTGEKVFLECVQDMDHENMFWYRQDPGLGLRLIYFSYDVKMKEKGDIPEGYSVSREKKERFSLILESASTNQTSMYLCASSYRDRANKPQHFGDGTRLSIL.

Points on this clonotype: The junction does not match germline at one end; this may be a read error. The chain links TRBV6-5 to TRBJ2-1; D not certain. The CDR3 is 12 amino acids. Germline V gives CDR1 MNHEY, CDR2 SVGAGI. The CDR3 coding sequence is TGTACCAGTATCACACCTATTGGTGAGCAGTTCTTC. Residues: CTSITPIGEQFF.

A note on this clonotype: This may be a read error, as it is one base from a much larger clone. The chain couples TRBV28 to TRBJ1-2; the D is unclear. Looked up from germline, CDR1 is MDHEN and CDR2 is SYDVKM. The CDR3 length is 13 residues. Trimming shortened V by 8 bases and J by 4 bases, and 14 bases separated the two germline ends. CDR3 region: CASGWGGGYGYTF. CDR3 bases: TGTGCCAGCGGCTGGGGAGGCGGCTATGGCTACACCTTC.

As regards this clonotype: This CDR3 is missing its conserved last phenylalanine or tryptophan, likely due to a read error. This chain joins TRBV4-2 and TRBJ1-1; tentatively, D is TRBD1 (5 bases). Germline assignment: CDR1 LGHNA and CDR2 YNFKEQ. The CDR3 extends over 14 amino acids. Here the CDR3 reads CASSQQGGNTEAFL. The CDR3 DNA is TGTGCCAGCAGCCAACAGGGCGGGAACACTGAGGCTTTCCTT.

The chain is built from TRBV21-1 and TRBJ2-3. TRBV21-1 is a pseudogene locus. The CDR3 covers 17 residues. This CDR3 reads CASTTLKRLTSTDTQYF. CDR3 bases: TGTGCCAGCACCACCCTAAAGAGGTTGACTAGCACAGATACGCAGTATTTT.

This chain joins TRBV2 and TRBJ2-7, with D hard to call. The CDR3 contains 11 residues. The germline V and J ends were trimmed by 7 bases and 3 bases, with 7 bases remaining between them. Germline lookup yields CDR1 SNHLY and CDR2 FYNNEI. The CDR3 nucleotides are TGTGCCAGCATGGGCCTCTACGAGCAGTACTTC. Its protein product is CASMGLYEQYF.

On this clonotype itself: The junction departs from the called germline gene at one end, perhaps through a read error. The rearrangement links TRBV12-3 or TRBV12-4 to TRBJ2-6, with 7 positions matching TRBD2. The CDR3 runs 16 residues. CDR3: CANSQDGGFGANVLTF. The CDR3 DNA reads TGTGCCAACAGTCAGGACGGGGGGTTTGGGGCCAACGTCCTGACCTTC.

Concerning this clonotype: The junction shows a germline mismatch at one end, possibly a read error. The V call is TRBV6-5, the J call TRBJ1-2, with D maybe TRBD1 (5 bases). This CDR3 comprises 14 residues. Per the germline V gene, CDR1 is MNHEY and CDR2 is SVGAGI. The CDR3 DNA reads TGTGCTAGCAGTGCCGCGGGGAGGGGCTTTGGCTACGCCTTC. This gives the protein CASSAAGRGFGYAF.

Details on this clonotype: Likely a read error: the CDR3 ends without its conserved phenylalanine or tryptophan. The chain combines TRBV5-6 with TRBJ1-1, with D uncertain. There are 14 residues in the CDR3. V was cut by 3 bases and J by 4 bases, with 13 bases left in between. Germline V gene sequence: CDR1 SGHDT, CDR2 YYEEEE. Written as DNA, the CDR3 is TGTGCCAGCAGCTGGCGGGCAACAAGCACTGAAGCTTTCCTT. It codes for CASSWRATSTEAFL.

This clonotype was recorded once. An end of the junction differs from the germline gene, which may be a read error. The genes are TRBV28 and TRBJ2-5; 7 bases are a match to TRBD2. The CDR3 spans 14 residues. The germline gives CDR1 MDHEN, CDR2 SYDVKM. The CDR3 DNA reads TGTGCCAGAAGGCCGAGCGGGGAGATGCAGACTCAGTACTTC. This translates into CARRPSGEMQTQYF.